One and the same sample provided the 17 T cell receptor beta chains below, sequenced in a study of blood T cells in healthy people across ages. PCR was performed a second time for about 7 to 12 cycles using a sample-barcoded 5' primer and a J-beta primer mix. Each CDR3 protein is one row after TCRdb ran MiXCR on the 5' RACE reads. The data contain approximately 800,000 distinct CDR3 sequences, 55% to 70% of them singletons. Sequencing was done on a sample of blood. These receptors originate from a man younger than 40 in good health.

This chain connects TRBV11-2 to TRBJ1-1; TRBD1 matches 8 bases. This CDR3 has 15 amino acids. CDR1 and CDR2 from the germline V gene are SGHAT and FQNNGV. With V trimmed by 3 bases and J by 5 bases, 8 bases remained unmatched. The CDR3 sequence: CASSFERQGRTEAFF. The CDR3 DNA is TGTGCCAGCAGCTTTGAGCGACAGGGGAGGACTGAAGCTTTCTTT.

J is TRBJ2-1 and V is TRBV20-1; D is unclear. Germline CDR1 reads DFQATT; CDR2 reads SNEGSKA (reference sequence). V shed 6 bases and J shed 4 bases, with 22 bases lying between them. The CDR3 runs to 16 residues. CDR3 nucleotide sequence: TGCAGTGCGACCCCCTCTAGGGCCGCCAGTTACAATGAGCAGTTCTTC. This encodes CSATPSRAASYNEQFF.

The chain carries TRBV6-5 and TRBJ2-7, with D maybe TRBD2 (5 bases). The CDR3 is made up of 15 amino acids. The V and J ends lost 0 bases and 3 bases respectively, with 12 bases between them. Germline V gives CDR1 MNHEY, CDR2 SVGAGI. Written as DNA, the CDR3 is TGTGCCAGCAGTTACTCGGGAAGGACTGGCTACGAGCAGTACTTC. It specifies CASSYSGRTGYEQYF.

This rearrangement joins TRBV6-6 to TRBJ1-2, with 9 bases that match TRBD1. This CDR3 comprises 15 residues. Germline values: CDR1 MNHNY, CDR2 SVGAGI (reference sequence). The V gene end was trimmed by 6 bases and the J gene end by 4 bases; junction bases not matched to a gene: 9. CDR3 residues: CASRSGQGEFYGYTF. The CDR3 DNA follows: TGTGCCAGCAGGTCGGGACAGGGAGAATTCTATGGCTACACCTTC.

The rearrangement joins TRBV6-2 or TRBV6-3 to TRBJ2-5; 10 bases map to TRBD2. CDR3 length equals 16 residues. J gave up 5 bases and V 9 bases, and 15 bases lay outside the gene matches. From germline, CDR1 is MNHEY and CDR2 SVGEGT. In DNA form, the CDR3 reads TGTGCCAGGGGGAAGTGTCTAGCGGGAGAGTTGGAGACCCAGTACTTC. Translated, it gives CARGKCLAGELETQYF.

This clonotype turned up a few times. The chain couples TRBV28 to TRBJ2-5; 7 bases are shared with TRBD1. The germline CDR1 and CDR2 sequences are MDHEN and SYDVKM. The CDR3 has 17 residues. J lost 3 bases, V lost 8 bases, and 18 bases had no gene match. DNA for the CDR3: TGTGCCAGCCGAAGGACAGGCGGGCGACTCTCTGAAGAGACCCAGTACTTC. Residues: CASRRTGGRLSEETQYF.

This clonotype has just a few counts. The chain has TRBV7-2 and TRBJ2-3, with D unresolved. The CDR3 loop spans 15 amino acids. Trimming took 7 bases from V and 0 from J, leaving 14 bases between them. Per the germline V gene, CDR1 is SGHTA and CDR2 is FQGNSA. This chain's CDR3 is CASTIGGGSTDTQYF. The CDR3 DNA sequence: TGTGCCAGCACCATAGGCGGCGGTAGCACAGATACGCAGTATTTT.

This clonotype was seen only once. V is TRBV20-1 and J is TRBJ2-3, with D perhaps TRBD1 or TRBD2 (6 bases each). This CDR3 is built from 16 residues. Germline V gene data show CDR1 as DFQATT and CDR2 as SNEGSKA (reference sequence). V was cut by 6 bases and J by 4 bases, with 23 bases left in between. CDR3 in DNA: TGCAGTGCGCCACATCGACCCGGGGGCCCTTCAGATACGCAGTATTTT. Its translation is CSAPHRPGGPSDTQYF.

This chain joins TRBV20-1 and TRBJ2-3; tentative D call: TRBD1 (6 bases). This CDR3 contains 12 residues. Looked up from germline, CDR1 is DFQATT and CDR2 is SNEGSKA (reference sequence). The CDR3 nucleotides read TGCAGCACGGACAGCCTCACAGATACGCAGTATTTT. It yields the protein CSTDSLTDTQYF.

This sequence joins TRBV7-2 and TRBJ1-2, with 10 positions matching TRBD1. Germline V gene data show CDR1 as SGHTA and CDR2 as FQGNSA. This CDR3 region has 15 residues. V lost 2 bases and J lost 8; bases outside the gene matches: 8. The CDR3 loop is CASSLNLGTGDGYTF. Written as DNA, the CDR3 is TGTGCCAGCAGCTTAAATTTGGGGACAGGGGACGGCTACACCTTC.

This clonotype was seen a few times. This chain uses TRBV5-1 with TRBJ2-7, with D unclear. Between the trimmed V and J ends, which lost 6 bases and 6 bases, there was a span of 13 bases. Germline CDR1 SGHRS, CDR2 YFSETQ. CDR3 length: 12 amino acids. The DNA for the CDR3 is TGCGCCAGCATATCCTCGATGGGCGAGCAGTACTTC. Its protein is CASISSMGEQYF.

This clonotype was seen only a few times. V usage is TRBV29-1 and J usage is TRBJ2-7; a weak D match, TRBD2 (5 bases). The V end was cut by 5 bases, the J end by 7 bases, with 27 bases between. The CDR3 runs 16 residues. The germline CDR1 and CDR2 sequences are SQVTM and ANQGSEA. In nucleotides, the CDR3 is TGCAGCGTTTCGGGCGAGGGTGGAGGAGACCCCAATGAGCAGTACTTC. This translates into CSVSGEGGGDPNEQYF.

Comments on this clonotype: The junction departs from the called germline gene at one end, perhaps through a read error. The chain uses TRBV5-1 and TRBJ2-7; D not certain. The CDR3 contains 16 residues. From germline, CDR1 is SGHRS and CDR2 YFSETQ. Here the CDR3 DNA reads TGCGCCAGCAGATTGGGAACCGGCCCAGGCTCCTACGAGCAGTACTTC. This codes for CASRLGTGPGSYEQYF.

V gene TRBV10-3 combines with J gene TRBJ1-2; no clear D. Germline CDR1 ENHRY, CDR2 SYGVKD. The CDR3 runs 13 residues. V gave up 6 bases and J gave up 4 bases, with 12 bases separating them. The DNA of the CDR3 is TGTGCCATCAGAGGCCGCCAAGGCTATGGCTACACCTTC. Its translation: CAIRGRQGYGYTF.

This clonotype has a handful of counts. The chain is built from TRBV25-1 and TRBJ2-7; 7 nucleotides match TRBD2. The V gene's germline CDR1 is MGHDK and CDR2 SYGVNS. The CDR3 runs to 13 residues. The ends lost 6 bases at V and 5 bases at J; junction bases unmatched: 7. As DNA, the CDR3 is TGTGCCAGCAGGGGCGGGAGAATCAACGAGCAGTACTTC. It encodes CASRGGRINEQYF.

The chain recombines TRBV20-1 with TRBJ2-1, with D uncertain. This CDR3 has 17 residues. Germline V CDR1 and CDR2: DFQATT, SNEGSKA (reference sequence). Trimming stripped 0 bases from V and 0 bases from J, with 15 bases between. DNA for the CDR3: TGCAGTGCTAGAGATCGCGGTAGCAGATACTCCTACAATGAGCAGTTCTTC. Encoded protein: CSARDRGSRYSYNEQFF.

The chain employs TRBV4-3 and TRBJ2-3, with 7 bases aligning to TRBD2. There are 17 residues in the CDR3. Germline-derived CDR1 and CDR2 are LGHNA and YSLEER. The V segment lost 4 bases and the J segment 0 bases; nucleotides outside the gene matches: 10. The CDR3 sequence is CASSRDGAGVSTDTQYF. CDR3 DNA: TGCGCCAGCAGCCGAGATGGGGCGGGGGTAAGCACAGATACGCAGTATTTT.